The 7 T cell receptor beta chains given below trace back to one sample, sequenced in a study of shared clonotypes between healthy human individuals. Sequencing was performed with immunoSEQ multiplex PCR; in TCRdb, only in-frame clones are kept and a portion is missing. In the table there are under 2,500,000 clones, about 94% of which are singletons. Sequenced: naive CD4+ T cells sorted from blood. Subset defined: CD45RA+ positively selected. The receptors come from a man aged 18-30 years in good health.

CDR3 loop: CAATRSYEQYF. CDR3 DNA: TGTGCCGCCACACGATCCTACGAGCAGTACTTC. The genes are TRBV30 and TRBJ2-7; no firm D call. Deletions cut 8 bases from V and 1 base from J, with 9 bases between. The CDR3 has 11 amino acids. Germline values: CDR1 GTSNPN, CDR2 SVGIG (reference sequence).

The chain couples TRBV28 to TRBJ1-5; a weak D match, TRBD1 (6 bases). Germline lookup yields CDR1 MDHEN and CDR2 SYDVKM. Trimming removed 1 base at V and 9 bases at J, with 16 bases between. The CDR3 spans 15 residues. CDR3 coding DNA: TGTGCCAGCAGTTTATCCACAGGGACCTTGGGGCCCCAGCATTTT. Its protein is CASSLSTGTLGPQHF. The full variable domain, with the rest looked up from reference TRBV28 and TRBJ1-5, is DVKVTQSSRYLVKRTGEKVFLECVQDMDHENMFWYRQDPGLGLRLIYFSYDVKMKEKGDIPEGYSVSREKKERFSLILESASTNQTSMYLCASSLSTGTLGPQHFGDGTRLSIL.

The rearrangement links TRBV29-1 to TRBJ2-5; the D gene is possibly TRBD1 (5 bases). Germline CDR1 SQVTM, CDR2 ANQGSEA. The CDR3 covers 13 residues. V was pared by 6 bases and J by 2 bases, with 13 bases between. CDR3 nucleotide sequence: TGCAGCGTCAGGGATGTCGCACAAGAGACCCAGTACTTC. Translated: CSVRDVAQETQYF. The full variable domain, rest sourced from reference TRBV29-1 and TRBJ2-5, is SAVISQKPSRDICQRGTSLTIQCQVDSQVTMMFWYRQQPGQSLTLIATANQGSEATYESGFVIDKFPISRPNLTFSTLTVSNMSPEDSSIYLCSVRDVAQETQYFGPGTRLLVL.

This clone was counted once. The rearrangement joins TRBV5-1 to TRBJ2-3, with D perhaps matching TRBD2 (6 bases). The V end was cut by 4 bases, the J end by 2 bases, with 17 bases between. This CDR3 contains 16 residues. Germline lookup yields CDR1 SGHRS and CDR2 YFSETQ. The CDR3 nucleotides are TGCGCCAGCAGCCCCCGGGAGCGGCTATCCACAGATACGCAGTATTTT. Its protein is CASSPRERLSTDTQYF.

This chain joins TRBV30 and TRBJ2-7; tentative D call: TRBD1 (5 bases). The CDR3 consists of 15 residues. Germline assignment: CDR1 GTSNPN and CDR2 SVGIG (reference sequence). The germline V and J ends were trimmed by 1 base and 2 bases, with 15 bases remaining between them. This CDR3 is CAWSGPSAGPYEQYF. CDR3 nucleotide sequence: TGTGCCTGGAGTGGCCCGAGTGCAGGGCCCTACGAGCAGTACTTC.

Written as DNA, the CDR3 is TGTGCCAGCAGCCCGGGTCTTCCGAACACTGAAGCTTTCTTT. Protein: CASSPGLPNTEAFF. V usage is TRBV5-6 and J usage is TRBJ1-1; unclear D gene. V lost 4 bases and J 1 base, leaving 11 bases between the germline ends. CDR3 length: 14 amino acids. Germline assignment: CDR1 SGHDT and CDR2 YYEEEE.

DNA for the CDR3: TGTGCCAGCAGATCCGGACGGGCAACTAATGAAAAACTGTTTTTT. This encodes CASRSGRATNEKLFF. The chain carries TRBV6-6 and TRBJ1-4; no clear D gene. Trimming pared 6 bases from V and 0 bases from J, leaving 11 bases between. Germline loops: CDR1 MNHNY, CDR2 SVGAGI (reference sequence). The CDR3 runs 15 residues.